This record looks at one T cell receptor (beta chain) sequence and its context. Its specificity is not known. These data originate in a study of graft-versus-host responses after intestinal transplantation. Study as a whole: Among the recipients, transplants were multivisceral, liver-intestinal, or isolated intestinal. The study gave all recipients anti-thymocyte globulin induction, then tacrolimus and steroids for 2 to 3 years.

Assay: immunoSEQ multiplex PCR; the TCRdb copy retains only in-frame clones and omits some. The table has tens of thousands of clones, less than 95% seen once; the top ten hold about 0.2%. The study's findings and limits: GvH clones were found in recipient marrow; some appeared first in ileum or blood. Peak GvH clone levels in circulation were associated with early post-transplant HvG declines.

V lost 3 bases and J 0 bases, leaving 4 bases between the germline ends. CDR3 length: 13 residues. CDR1 is SGHDT, CDR2 YYEEEE, per germline. Sequencing was performed on unstimulated CD4+ T cells sorted from spleen or lymph node cells, taken before transplant. The clonotype originates from a human donor who was the organ donor for an intestinal transplant. This chain connects TRBV5-6 to TRBJ1-5; no clear D. This CDR3 is CASSSYSNQPQHF. The CDR3 DNA reads as TGTGCCAGCAGCTCGTATAGCAATCAGCCCCAGCATTTT.